Below, one T cell receptor beta chain is given with its context. With 4 bases clipped from V and 8 bases from J, the junction kept 12 bases outside the gene matches. CDR3 length: 16 amino acids. Germline CDR1 LGHNA, CDR2 YSLEER. The PCR contained 60 Vbeta and 13 Jbeta primers. The table came from immunoSEQ multiplex PCR; TCRdb's copy has only in-frame clones and leaves some out. The sample has roughly 150,000 clones; approximately 80% are singletons. The data are from a study of cytomegalovirus exposure and HLA in healthy donors. The clonotype originates from a man aged 30 to 39 in good health and CMV-seronegative. The chain combines TRBV4-3 with TRBJ2-1; 9 bases are shared with TRBD2. Specimen: PBMCs. The CDR3: CASSPMPGLARHEQFF. The CDR3, as DNA: TGCGCCAGCAGCCCCATGCCGGGACTAGCTCGACATGAGCAGTTCTTC.